This TCR beta chain was profiled in a study of CD8 T cells in ankylosing spondylitis. TCRdb analysed the 5' RACE reads with MiXCR anew, one entry per CDR3 protein. Of some 30,000 distinct CDR3 sequences in the sample, 12% to 15% are singletons; the top ten hold around 40%. This clonotype was seen more than once but under ten times. With 3 bases removed from V and 0 bases from J, the gap between germline ends came to 5 bases. The germline V gene encodes CDR1 MDHEN and CDR2 SYDVKM. The CDR3 contains 14 residues. The sample taken for sequencing was blood. This TCR came from a male donor with ankylosing spondylitis or in good health (not recorded which). V is TRBV28 and J is TRBJ2-2; D not certain. CDR3 in DNA: TGTGCCAGCAGTTTCAGAGCGAACACCGGGGAGCTGTTTTTT. Translated: CASSFRANTGELFF.